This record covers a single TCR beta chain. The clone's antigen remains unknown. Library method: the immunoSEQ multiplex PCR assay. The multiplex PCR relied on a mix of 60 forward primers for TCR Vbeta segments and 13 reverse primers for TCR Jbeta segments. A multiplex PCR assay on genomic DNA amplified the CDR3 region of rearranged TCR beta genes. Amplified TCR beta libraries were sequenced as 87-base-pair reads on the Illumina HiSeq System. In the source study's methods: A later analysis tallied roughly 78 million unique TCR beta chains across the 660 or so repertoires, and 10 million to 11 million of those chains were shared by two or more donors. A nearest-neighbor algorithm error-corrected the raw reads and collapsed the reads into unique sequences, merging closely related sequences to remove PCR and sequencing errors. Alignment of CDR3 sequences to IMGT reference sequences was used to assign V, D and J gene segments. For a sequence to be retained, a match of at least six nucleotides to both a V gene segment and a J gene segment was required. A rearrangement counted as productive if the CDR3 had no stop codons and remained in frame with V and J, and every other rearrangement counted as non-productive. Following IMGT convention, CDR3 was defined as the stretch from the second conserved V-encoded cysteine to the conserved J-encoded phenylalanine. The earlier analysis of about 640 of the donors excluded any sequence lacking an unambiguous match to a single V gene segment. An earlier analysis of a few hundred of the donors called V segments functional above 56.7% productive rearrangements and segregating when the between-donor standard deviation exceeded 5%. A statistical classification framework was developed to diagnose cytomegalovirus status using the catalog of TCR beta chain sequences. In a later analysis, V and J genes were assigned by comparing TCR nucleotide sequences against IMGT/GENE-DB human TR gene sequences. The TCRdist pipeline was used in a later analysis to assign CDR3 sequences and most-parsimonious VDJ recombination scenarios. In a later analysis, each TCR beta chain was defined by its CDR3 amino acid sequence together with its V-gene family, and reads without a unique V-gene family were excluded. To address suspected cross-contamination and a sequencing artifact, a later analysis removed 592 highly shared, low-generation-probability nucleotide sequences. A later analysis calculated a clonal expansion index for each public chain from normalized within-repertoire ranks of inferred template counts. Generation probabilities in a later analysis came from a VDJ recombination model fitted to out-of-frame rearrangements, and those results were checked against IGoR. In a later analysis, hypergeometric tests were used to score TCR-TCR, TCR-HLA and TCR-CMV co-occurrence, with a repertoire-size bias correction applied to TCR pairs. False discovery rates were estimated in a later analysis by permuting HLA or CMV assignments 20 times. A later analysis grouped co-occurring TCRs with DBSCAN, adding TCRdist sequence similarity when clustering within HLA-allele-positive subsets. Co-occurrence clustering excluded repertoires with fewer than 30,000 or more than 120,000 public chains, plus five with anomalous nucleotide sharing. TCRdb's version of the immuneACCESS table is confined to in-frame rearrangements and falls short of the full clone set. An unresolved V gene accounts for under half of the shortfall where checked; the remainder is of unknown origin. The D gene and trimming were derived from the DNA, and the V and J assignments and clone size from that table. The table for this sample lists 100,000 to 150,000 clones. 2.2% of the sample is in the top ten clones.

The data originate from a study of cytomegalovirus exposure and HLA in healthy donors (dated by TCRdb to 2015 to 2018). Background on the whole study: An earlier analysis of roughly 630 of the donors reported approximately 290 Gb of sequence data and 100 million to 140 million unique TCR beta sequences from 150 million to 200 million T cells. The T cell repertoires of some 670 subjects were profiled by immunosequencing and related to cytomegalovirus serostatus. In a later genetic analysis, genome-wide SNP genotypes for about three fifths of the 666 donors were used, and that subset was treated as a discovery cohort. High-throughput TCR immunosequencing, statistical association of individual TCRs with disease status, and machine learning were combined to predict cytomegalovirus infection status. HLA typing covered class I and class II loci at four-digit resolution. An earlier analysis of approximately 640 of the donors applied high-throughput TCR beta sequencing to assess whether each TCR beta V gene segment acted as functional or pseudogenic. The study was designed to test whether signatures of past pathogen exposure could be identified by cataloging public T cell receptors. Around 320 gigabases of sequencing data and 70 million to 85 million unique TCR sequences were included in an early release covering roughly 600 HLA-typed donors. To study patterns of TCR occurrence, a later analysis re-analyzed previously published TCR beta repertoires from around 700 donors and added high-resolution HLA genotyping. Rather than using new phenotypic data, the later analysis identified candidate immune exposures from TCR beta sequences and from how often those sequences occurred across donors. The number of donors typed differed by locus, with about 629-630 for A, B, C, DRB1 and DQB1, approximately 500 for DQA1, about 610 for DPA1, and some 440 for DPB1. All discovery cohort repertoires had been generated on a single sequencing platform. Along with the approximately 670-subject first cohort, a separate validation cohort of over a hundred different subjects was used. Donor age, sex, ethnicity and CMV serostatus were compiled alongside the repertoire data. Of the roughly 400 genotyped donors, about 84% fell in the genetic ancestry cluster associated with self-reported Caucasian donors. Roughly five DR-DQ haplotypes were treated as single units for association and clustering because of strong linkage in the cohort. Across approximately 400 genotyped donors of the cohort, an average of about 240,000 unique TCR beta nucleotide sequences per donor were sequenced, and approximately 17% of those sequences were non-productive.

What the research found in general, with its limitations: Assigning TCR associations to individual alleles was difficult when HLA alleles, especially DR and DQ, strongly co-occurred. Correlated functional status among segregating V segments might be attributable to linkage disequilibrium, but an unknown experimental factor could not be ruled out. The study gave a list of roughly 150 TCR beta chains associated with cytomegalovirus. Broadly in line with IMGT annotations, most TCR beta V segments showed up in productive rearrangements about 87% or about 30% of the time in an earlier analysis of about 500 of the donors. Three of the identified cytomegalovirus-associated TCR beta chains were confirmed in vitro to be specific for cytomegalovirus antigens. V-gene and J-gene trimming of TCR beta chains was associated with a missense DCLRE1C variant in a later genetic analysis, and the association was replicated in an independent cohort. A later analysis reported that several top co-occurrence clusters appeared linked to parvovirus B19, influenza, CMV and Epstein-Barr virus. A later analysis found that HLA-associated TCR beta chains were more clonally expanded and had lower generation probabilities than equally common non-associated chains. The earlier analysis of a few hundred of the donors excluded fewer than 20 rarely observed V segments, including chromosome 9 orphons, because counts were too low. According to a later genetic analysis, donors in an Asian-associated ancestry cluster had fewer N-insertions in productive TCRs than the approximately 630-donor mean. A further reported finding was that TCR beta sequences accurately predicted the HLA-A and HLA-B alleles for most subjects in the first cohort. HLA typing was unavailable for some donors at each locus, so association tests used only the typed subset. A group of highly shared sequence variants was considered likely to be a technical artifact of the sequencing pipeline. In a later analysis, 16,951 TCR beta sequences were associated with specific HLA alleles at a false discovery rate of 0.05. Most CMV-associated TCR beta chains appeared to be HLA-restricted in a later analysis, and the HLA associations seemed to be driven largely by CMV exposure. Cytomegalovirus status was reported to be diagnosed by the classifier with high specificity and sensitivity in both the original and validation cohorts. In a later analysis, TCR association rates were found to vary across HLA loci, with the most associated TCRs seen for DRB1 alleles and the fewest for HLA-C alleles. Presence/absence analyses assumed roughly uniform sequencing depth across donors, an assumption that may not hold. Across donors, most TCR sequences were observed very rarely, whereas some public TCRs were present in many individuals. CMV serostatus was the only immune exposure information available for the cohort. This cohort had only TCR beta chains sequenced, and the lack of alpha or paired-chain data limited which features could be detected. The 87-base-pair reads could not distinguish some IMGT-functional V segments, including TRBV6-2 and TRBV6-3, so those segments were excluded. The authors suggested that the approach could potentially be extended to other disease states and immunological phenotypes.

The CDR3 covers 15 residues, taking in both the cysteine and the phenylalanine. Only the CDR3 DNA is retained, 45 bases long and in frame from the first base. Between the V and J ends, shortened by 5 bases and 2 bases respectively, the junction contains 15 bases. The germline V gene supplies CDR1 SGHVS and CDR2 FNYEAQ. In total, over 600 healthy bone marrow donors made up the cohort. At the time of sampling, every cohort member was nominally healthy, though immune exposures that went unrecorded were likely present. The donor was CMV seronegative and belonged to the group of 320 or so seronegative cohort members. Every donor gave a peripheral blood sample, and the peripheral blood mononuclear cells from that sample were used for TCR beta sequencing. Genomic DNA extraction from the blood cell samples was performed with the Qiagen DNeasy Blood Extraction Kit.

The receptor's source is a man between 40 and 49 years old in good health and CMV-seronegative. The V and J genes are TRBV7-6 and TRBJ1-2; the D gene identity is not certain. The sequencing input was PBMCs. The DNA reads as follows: TGTGCCAGCAGCCTTTCCGTGGGCGGGAACTATGGCTACACCTTC. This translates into CASSLSVGGNYGYTF. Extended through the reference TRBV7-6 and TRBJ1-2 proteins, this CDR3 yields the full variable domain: GAGVSQSPRYKVTKRGQDVALRCDPISGHVSLYWYRQALGQGPEFLTYFNYEAQQDKSGLPNDRFSAERPEGSISTLTIQRTEQRDSAMYRCASSLSVGGNYGYTFGSGTRLTVV.